This T cell receptor (beta chain) comes out of a study of blood T cells in healthy people across ages. Study outcomes and limitations: Roughly linear age-related decline in beta diversity appeared, significant by age 40.

For the second PCR, which ran for about 6 to 11 cycles, a sample-barcoded 5' primer and a J-beta primer mix were used. TCRdb itself ran the 5' RACE reads through MiXCR, one entry per CDR3 protein. The table lists 1.4 million or so distinct CDR3 sequences, about 42% of them singletons. Notes on this clonotype: Its antigen is undetermined.

Germline V gives CDR1 DFQATT, CDR2 SNEGSKA (reference sequence). The CDR3 length is 13 residues. Between the trimmed V and J ends, which lost 3 bases and 1 base, there was a span of 10 bases. V is TRBV20-1 and J is TRBJ2-7, with a possible D match to TRBD1 (5 bases). This receptor was taken from a woman younger than 35 in good health. The sequencing input was blood. This chain's CDR3 is CSARRKGSYEQYF. The CDR3 nucleotides read TGCAGTGCTAGGCGAAAGGGGTCCTACGAGCAGTACTTC.